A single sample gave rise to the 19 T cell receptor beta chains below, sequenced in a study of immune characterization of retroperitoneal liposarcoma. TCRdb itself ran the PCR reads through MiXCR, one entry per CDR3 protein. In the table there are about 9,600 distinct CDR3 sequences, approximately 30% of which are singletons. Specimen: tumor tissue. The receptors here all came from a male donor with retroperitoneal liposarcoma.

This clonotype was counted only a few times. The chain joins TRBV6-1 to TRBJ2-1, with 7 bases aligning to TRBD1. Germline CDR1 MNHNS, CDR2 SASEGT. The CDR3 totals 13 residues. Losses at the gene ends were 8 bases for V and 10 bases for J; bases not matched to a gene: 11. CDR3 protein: CASQRGQSYEQFF. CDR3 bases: TGTGCCAGCCAACGGGGACAGTCCTACGAGCAGTTCTTC.

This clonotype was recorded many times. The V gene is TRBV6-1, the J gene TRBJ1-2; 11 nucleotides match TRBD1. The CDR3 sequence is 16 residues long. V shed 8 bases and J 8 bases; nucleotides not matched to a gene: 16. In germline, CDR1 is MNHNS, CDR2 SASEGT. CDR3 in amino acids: CASSQDAGQGARGYTF. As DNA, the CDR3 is TGTGCCAGCTCTCAGGACGCCGGACAGGGGGCGAGAGGCTACACCTTC.

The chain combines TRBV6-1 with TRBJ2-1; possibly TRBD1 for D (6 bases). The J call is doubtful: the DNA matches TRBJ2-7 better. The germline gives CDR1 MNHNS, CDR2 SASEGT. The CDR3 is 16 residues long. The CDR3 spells CASGNTGSTDYNEQYF. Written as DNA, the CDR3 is TGTGCCAGCGGAAATACAGGGTCCACCGATTACAATGAGCAGTACTTC.

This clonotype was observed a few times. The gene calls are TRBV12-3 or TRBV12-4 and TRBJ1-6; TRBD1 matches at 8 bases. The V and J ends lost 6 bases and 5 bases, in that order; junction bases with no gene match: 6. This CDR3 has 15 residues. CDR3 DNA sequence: TGTGCCAGCAGAATGGGACAGGTTGATAATTCACCCCTCCACTTT. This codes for CASRMGQVDNSPLHF.

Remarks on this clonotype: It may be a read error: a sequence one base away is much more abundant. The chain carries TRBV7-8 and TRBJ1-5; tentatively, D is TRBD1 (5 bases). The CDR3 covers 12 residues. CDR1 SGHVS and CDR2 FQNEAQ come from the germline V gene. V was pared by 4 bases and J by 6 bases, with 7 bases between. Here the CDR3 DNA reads TGTGCCAGCAGCTCCGGGACTCAGCCCCAGCATTTT. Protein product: CASSSGTQPQHF.

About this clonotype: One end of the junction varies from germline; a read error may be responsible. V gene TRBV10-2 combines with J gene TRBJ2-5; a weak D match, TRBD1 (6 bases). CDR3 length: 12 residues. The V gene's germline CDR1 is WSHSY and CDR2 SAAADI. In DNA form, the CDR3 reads TGCGCCGCCTTGGGGGCCCAAGAGACGCAGTACTTC. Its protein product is CAALGAQETQYF.

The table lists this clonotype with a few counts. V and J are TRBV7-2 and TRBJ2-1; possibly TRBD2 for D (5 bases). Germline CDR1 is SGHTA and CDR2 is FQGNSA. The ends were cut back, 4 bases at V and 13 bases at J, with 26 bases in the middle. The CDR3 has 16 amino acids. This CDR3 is CASSSGGSPIGETQFF. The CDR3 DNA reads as TGTGCCAGCAGCTCGGGCGGGTCCCCAATAGGAGAGACCCAGTTCTTC.

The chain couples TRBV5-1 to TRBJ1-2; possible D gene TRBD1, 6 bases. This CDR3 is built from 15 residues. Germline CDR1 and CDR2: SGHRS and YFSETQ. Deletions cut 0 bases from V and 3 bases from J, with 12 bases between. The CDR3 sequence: CASSLGDRRDYGYTF. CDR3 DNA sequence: TGCGCCAGCAGCTTGGGAGACAGGAGGGACTATGGCTACACCTTC.

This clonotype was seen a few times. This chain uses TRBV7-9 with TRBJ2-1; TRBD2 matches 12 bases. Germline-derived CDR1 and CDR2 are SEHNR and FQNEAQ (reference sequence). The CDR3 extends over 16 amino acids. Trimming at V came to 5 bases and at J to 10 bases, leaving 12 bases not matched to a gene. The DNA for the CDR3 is TGTGCCAGCAGCATTTCGCTGACTAGCGGGAGTTACGAGCAGTTCTTC. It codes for CASSISLTSGSYEQFF.

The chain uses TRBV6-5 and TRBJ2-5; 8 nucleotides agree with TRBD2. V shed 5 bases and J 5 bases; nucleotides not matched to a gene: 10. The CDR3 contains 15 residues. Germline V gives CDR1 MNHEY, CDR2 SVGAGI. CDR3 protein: CASSEGEREIETQYF. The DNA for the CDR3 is TGTGCCAGCAGTGAAGGAGAGCGGGAGATCGAGACCCAGTACTTC.

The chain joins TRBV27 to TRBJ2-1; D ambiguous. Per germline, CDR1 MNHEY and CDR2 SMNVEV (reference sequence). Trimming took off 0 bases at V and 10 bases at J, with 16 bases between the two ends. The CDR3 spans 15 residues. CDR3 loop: CASSLSFPTVGEQFF. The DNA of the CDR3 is TGTGCCAGCAGTTTATCCTTCCCGACGGTGGGGGAGCAGTTCTTC.

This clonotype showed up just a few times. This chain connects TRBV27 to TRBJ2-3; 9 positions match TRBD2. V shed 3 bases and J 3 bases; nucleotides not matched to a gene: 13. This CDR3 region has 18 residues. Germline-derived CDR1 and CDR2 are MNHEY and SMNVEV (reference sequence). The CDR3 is CASSLGTVAGVKTDTQYF. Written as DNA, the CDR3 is TGTGCCAGCAGTTTGGGGACGGTAGCGGGAGTGAAAACAGATACGCAGTATTTT.

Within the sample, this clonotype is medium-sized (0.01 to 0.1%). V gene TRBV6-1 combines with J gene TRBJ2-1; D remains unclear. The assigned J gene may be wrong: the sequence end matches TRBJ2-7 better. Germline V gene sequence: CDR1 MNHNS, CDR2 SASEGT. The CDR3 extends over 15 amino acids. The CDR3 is CASSAYAVLYNEQYF. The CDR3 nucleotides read TGTGCCAGCAGTGCCTATGCGGTACTCTACAATGAGCAGTACTTC.

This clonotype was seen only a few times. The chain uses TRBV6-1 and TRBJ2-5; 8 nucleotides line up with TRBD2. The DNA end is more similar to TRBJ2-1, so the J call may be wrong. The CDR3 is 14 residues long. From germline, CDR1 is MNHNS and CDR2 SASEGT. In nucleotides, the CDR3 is TGTGCCAGCAGCTTGGACCCGGGAGGGTACGAGCAGTTCTTC. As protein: CASSLDPGGYEQFF.

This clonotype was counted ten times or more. This chain's CDR3 is CASRTGAYNEQYF. CDR3 DNA: TGTGCCAGCAGAACGGGGGCCTACAATGAGCAGTACTTC. The J gene is TRBJ2-1, the V gene TRBV6-1; D could derive from TRBD1 or TRBD2 (6 bases each). The J call is doubtful: the DNA matches TRBJ2-7 better. The CDR3 contains 13 residues. Germline-derived CDR1 and CDR2 are MNHNS and SASEGT.

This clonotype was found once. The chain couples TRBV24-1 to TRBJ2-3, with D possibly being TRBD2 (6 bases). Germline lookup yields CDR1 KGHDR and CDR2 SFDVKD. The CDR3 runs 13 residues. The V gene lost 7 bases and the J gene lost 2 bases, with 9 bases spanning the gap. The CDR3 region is CATRAGTTDTQYF. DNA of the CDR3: TGTGCCACCAGGGCGGGGACCACAGATACGCAGTATTTT.

In DNA form, the CDR3 reads TGCGCCAGCAGCGCGGATAGGAGCACAGATACGCAGTATTTT. Amino acid sequence: CASSADRSTDTQYF. This sequence joins TRBV10-2 and TRBJ2-3; D not certain. Germline V CDR1 and CDR2: WSHSY, SAAADI. Trimming pared 6 bases from V and 0 bases from J, leaving 10 bases between. This CDR3 has 14 amino acids.

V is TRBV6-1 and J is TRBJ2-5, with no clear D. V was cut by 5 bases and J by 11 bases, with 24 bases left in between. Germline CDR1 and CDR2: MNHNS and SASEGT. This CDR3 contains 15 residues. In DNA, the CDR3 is TGTGCCAGCAGTTGGGGAACCAAGGCTAGGAATGAGCAGTACTTC. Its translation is CASSWGTKARNEQYF.

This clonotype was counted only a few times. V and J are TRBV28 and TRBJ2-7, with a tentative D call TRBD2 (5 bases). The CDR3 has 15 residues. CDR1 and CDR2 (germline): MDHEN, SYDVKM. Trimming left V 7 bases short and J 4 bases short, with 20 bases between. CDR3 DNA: TGTGCCAGCATCCAGAGAGGGATTTTAAGGTACGAGCAGTACTTC. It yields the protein CASIQRGILRYEQYF.